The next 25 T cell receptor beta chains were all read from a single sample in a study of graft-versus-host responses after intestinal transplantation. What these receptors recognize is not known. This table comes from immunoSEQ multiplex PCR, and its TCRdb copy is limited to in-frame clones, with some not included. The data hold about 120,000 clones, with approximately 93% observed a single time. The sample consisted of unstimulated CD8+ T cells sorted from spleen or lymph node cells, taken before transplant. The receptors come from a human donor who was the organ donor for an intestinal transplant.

DNA of the CDR3: TGCGCCAGCATGAGGGGACAGGAGGGGAATCAGCCCCAGCATTTT. Translation gives CASMRGQEGNQPQHF. The genes are TRBV10-1 and TRBJ1-5, with TRBD1 matching over 8 bases. V shed 7 bases, J shed 4 bases, and the junction held 9 bases outside the gene matches. Germline V gene sequence: CDR1 WNHNN, CDR2 SYGVQD (reference sequence). The CDR3 runs 15 residues.

The CDR3 DNA follows: TGTGCCAGCAGCTCCGGGGCCTACAATGAGCAGTTCTTC. This sequence encodes CASSSGAYNEQFF. This chain uses TRBV7-3 with TRBJ2-1; TRBD2 is a possible D gene (5 bases). Germline CDR1 is SGHTA and CDR2 is FQGTGA. The germline V and J ends were trimmed by 4 bases and 2 bases, with 6 bases remaining between them. The length of the CDR3 is 13 residues.

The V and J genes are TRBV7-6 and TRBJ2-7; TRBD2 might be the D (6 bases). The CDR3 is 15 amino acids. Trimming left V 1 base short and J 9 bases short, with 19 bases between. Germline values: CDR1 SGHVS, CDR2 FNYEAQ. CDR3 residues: CASSLGRDGVGLQYF. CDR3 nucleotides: TGTGCCAGCAGCTTAGGGCGGGACGGAGTGGGTTTGCAGTACTTC.

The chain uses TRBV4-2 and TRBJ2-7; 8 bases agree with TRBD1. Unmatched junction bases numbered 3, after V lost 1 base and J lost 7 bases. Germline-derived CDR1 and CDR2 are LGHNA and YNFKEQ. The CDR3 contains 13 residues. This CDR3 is CASSQVTGDEQYF. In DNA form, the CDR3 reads TGTGCCAGCAGCCAAGTGACAGGGGATGAGCAGTACTTC.

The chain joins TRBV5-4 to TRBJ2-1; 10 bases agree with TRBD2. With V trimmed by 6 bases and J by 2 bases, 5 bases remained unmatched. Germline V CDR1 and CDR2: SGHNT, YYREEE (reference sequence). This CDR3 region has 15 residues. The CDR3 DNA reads TGTGCCAGCACCAGCGGGAGGGCCCCCTACAATGAGCAGTTCTTC. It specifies CASTSGRAPYNEQFF.

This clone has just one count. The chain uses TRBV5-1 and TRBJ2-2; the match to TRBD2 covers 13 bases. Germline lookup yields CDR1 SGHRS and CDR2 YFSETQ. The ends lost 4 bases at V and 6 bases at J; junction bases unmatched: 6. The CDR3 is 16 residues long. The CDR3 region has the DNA TGCGCCAGCAGCACTACTAGCGGGAGGGAAGCCGGGGAGCTGTTTTTT. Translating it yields CASSTTSGREAGELFF.

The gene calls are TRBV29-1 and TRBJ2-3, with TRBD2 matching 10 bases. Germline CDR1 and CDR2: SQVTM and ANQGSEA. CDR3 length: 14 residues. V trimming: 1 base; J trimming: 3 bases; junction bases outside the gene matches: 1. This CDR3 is CSVEGTSGTDTQYF. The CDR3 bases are TGCAGCGTTGAAGGGACTAGCGGTACAGATACGCAGTATTTT.

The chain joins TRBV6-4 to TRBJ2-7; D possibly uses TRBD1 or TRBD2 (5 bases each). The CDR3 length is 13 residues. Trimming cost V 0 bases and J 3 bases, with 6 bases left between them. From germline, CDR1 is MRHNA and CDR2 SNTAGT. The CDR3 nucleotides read TGTGCCAGCAGTGACTCTGGGGGCTACGAGCAGTACTTC. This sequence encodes CASSDSGGYEQYF.

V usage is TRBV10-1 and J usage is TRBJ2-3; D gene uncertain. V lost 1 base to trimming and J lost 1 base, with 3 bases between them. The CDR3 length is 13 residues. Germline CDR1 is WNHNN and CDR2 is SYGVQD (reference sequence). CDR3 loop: CASSEYGTDTQYF. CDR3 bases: TGCGCCAGCAGTGAGTACGGCACAGATACGCAGTATTTT.

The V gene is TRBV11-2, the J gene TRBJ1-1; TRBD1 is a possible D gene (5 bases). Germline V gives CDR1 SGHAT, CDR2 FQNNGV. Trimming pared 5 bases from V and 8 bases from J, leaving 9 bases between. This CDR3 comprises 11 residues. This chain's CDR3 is CASSLGGEAFF. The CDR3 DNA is TGTGCCAGCAGCCTCGGGGGGGAAGCTTTCTTT. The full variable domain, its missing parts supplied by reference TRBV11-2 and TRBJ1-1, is EAGVAQSPRYKIIEKRQSVAFWCNPISGHATLYWYQQILGQGPKLLIQFQNNGVVDDSQLPKDRFSAERLKGVDSTLKIQPAKLEDSAVYLCASSLGGEAFFGQGTRLTVV.

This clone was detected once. The CDR3 nucleotides read TGCGCCAGCAGCCTGACTAGCGGGAGACTTACGCAGTATTTT. As protein: CASSLTSGRLTQYF. The chain uses TRBV5-1 and TRBJ2-3; 12 positions agree with TRBD2. The ends lost 4 bases at V and 8 bases at J; junction bases unmatched: 5. Germline V gives CDR1 SGHRS, CDR2 YFSETQ. This CDR3 has 14 amino acids.

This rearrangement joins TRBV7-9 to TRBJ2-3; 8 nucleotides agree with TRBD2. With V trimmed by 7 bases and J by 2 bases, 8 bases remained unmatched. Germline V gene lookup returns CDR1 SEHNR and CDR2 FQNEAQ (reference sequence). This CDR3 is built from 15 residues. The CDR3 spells CASTSISGNTDTQYF. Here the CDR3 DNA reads TGTGCCAGCACCTCTATTAGCGGGAACACAGATACGCAGTATTTT.

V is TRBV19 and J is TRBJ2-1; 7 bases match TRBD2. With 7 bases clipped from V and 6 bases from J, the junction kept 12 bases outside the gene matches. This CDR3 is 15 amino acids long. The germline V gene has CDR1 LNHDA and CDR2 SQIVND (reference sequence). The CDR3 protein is CASKPGAGAGNEQFF. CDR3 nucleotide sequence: TGTGCCAGTAAGCCCGGGGCGGGAGCAGGCAATGAGCAGTTCTTC.

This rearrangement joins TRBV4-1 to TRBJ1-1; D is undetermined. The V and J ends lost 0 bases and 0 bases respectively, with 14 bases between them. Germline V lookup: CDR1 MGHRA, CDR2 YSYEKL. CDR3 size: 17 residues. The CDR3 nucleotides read TGCGCCAGCAGCCAAGACTATCTGAAGGTTTTGAACACTGAAGCTTTCTTT. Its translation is CASSQDYLKVLNTEAFF.

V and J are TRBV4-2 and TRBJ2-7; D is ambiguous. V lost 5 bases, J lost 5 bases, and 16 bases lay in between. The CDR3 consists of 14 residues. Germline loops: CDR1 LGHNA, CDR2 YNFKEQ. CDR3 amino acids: CASSAGGQANEQYF. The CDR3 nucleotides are TGTGCCAGCAGCGCAGGCGGTCAGGCAAACGAGCAGTACTTC.

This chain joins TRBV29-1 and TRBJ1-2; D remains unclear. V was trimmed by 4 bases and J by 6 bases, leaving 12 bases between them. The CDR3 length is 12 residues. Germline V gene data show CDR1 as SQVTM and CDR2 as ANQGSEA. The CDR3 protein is CSVADPPNGYTF. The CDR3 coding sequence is TGCAGCGTTGCGGATCCCCCGAATGGCTACACCTTC.

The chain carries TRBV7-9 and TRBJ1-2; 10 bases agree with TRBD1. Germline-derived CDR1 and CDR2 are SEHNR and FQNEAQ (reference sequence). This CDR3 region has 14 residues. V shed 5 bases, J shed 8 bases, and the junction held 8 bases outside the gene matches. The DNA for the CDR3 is TGTGCCAGCAGCGCCGGGACAGGGGTAATGGGCTACACCTTC. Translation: CASSAGTGVMGYTF.

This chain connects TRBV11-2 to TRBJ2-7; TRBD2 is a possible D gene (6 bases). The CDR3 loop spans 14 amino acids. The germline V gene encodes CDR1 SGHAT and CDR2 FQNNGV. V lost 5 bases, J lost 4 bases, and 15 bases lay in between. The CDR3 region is CASSGPGLPYEQYF. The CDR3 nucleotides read TGTGCCAGCAGCGGGCCGGGACTCCCTTACGAGCAGTACTTC. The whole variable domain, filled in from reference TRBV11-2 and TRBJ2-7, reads EAGVAQSPRYKIIEKRQSVAFWCNPISGHATLYWYQQILGQGPKLLIQFQNNGVVDDSQLPKDRFSAERLKGVDSTLKIQPAKLEDSAVYLCASSGPGLPYEQYFGPGTRLTVT.

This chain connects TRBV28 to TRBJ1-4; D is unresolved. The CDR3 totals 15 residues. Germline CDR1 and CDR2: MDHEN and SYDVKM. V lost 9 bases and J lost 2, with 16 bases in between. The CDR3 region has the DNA TGTGCCAGTAAACGTGGGGAATCGACTAATGAAAAACTGTTTTTT. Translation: CASKRGESTNEKLFF.

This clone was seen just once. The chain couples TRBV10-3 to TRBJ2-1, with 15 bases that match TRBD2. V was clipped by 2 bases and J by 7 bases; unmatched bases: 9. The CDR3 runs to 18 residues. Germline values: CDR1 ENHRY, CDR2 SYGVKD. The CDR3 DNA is TGTGCCATCAGTGAGAGAGCCGGGACTAGCGGGGGGTGGAATGAGCAGTTCTTC. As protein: CAISERAGTSGGWNEQFF.

CDR3 residues: CASSFKGARANYGYTF. CDR3 DNA: TGTGCCAGCAGTTTTAAGGGGGCGAGAGCTAACTATGGCTACACCTTC. This chain connects TRBV6-5 to TRBJ1-2, with 7 bases matching TRBD1. The ends lost 4 bases at V and 0 bases at J; junction bases unmatched: 8. CDR3 length equals 16 residues. The V gene's germline CDR1 is MNHEY and CDR2 SVGAGI.

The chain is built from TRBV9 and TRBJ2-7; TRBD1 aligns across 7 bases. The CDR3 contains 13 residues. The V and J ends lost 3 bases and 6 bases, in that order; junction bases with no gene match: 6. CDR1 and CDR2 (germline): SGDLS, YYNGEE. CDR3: CASSDRGSSEQYF. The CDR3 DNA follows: TGTGCCAGCAGCGACAGGGGTTCCAGCGAGCAGTACTTC.

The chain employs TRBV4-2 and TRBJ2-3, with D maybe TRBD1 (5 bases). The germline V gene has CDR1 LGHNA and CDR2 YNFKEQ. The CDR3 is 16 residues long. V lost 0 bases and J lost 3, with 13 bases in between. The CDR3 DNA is TGTGCCAGCAGCCAAGACCCAGGGTGGTCGACAGATACGCAGTATTTT. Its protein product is CASSQDPGWSTDTQYF.

CDR3 sequence reads: CASSLVPESDFSGNTIYF. The CDR3 DNA reads as TGCGCCAGCAGCTTGGTTCCGGAGTCCGATTTTTCTGGAAACACCATATATTTT. The J gene is TRBJ1-3, the V gene TRBV5-1; D not certain. CDR3 length: 18 residues. The germline V gene encodes CDR1 SGHRS and CDR2 YFSETQ. The V and J ends lost 0 bases and 1 base respectively, with 17 bases between them.

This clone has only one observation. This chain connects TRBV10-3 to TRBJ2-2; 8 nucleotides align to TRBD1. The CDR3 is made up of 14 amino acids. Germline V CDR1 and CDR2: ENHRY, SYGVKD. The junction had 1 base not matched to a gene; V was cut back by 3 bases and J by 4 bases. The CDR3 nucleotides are TGTGCCATCAGTGAAACAGGGGGCACCGGGGAGCTGTTTTTT. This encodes CAISETGGTGELFF.